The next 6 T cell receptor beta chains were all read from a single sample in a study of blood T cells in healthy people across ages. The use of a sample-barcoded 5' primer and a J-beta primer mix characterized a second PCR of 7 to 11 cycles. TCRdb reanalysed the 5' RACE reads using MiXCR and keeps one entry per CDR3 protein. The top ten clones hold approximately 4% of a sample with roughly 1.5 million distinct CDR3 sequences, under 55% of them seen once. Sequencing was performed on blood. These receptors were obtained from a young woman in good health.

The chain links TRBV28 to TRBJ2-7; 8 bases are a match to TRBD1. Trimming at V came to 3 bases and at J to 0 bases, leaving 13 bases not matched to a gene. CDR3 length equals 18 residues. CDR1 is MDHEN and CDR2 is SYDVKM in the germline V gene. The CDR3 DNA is TGTGCCAGCAGTTTCCCCCCCCAAAGACAGGGGTTCTCCTACGAGCAGTACTTC. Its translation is CASSFPPQRQGFSYEQYF. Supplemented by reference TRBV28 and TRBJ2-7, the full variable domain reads DVKVTQSSRYLVKRTGEKVFLECVQDMDHENMFWYRQDPGLGLRLIYFSYDVKMKEKGDIPEGYSVSREKKERFSLILESASTNQTSMYLCASSFPPQRQGFSYEQYFGPGTRLTVT.

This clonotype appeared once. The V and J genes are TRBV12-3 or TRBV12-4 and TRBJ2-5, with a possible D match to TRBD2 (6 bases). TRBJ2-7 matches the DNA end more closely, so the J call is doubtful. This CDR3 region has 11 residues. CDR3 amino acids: CASKEGREQYF. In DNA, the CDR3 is TGTGCCAGCAAGGAGGGTCGCGAGCAGTACTTC.

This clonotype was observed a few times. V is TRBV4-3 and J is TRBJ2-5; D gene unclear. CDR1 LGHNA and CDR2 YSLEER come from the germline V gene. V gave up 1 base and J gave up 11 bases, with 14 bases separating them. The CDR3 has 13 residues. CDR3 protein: CASSQVNYNEQYF. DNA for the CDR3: TGCGCCAGCAGCCAAGTGAACTACAATGAGCAGTACTTC.

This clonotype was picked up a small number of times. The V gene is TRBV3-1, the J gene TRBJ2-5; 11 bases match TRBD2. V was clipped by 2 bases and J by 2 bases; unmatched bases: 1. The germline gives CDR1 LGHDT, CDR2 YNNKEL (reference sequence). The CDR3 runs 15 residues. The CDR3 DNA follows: TGTGCCAGCAGCCAAACTAGCGGGGGTCAAGAGACCCAGTACTTC. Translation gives CASSQTSGGQETQYF.

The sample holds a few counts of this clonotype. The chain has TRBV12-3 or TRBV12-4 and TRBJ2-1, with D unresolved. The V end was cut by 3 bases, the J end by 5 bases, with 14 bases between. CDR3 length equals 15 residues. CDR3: CASSFWAVSNNEQFF. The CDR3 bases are TGTGCCAGCAGTTTTTGGGCGGTGTCCAACAATGAGCAGTTCTTC.

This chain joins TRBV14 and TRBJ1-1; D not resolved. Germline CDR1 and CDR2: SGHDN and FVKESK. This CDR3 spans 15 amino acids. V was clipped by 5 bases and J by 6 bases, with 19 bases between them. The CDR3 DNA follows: TGTGCCAGCAGCAAAGGCCCGTCCCAAAGGGCTGAAGCTTTCTTT. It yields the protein CASSKGPSQRAEAFF.